This T cell receptor beta chain was sequenced in a study of cytomegalovirus exposure and HLA in healthy donors. V was trimmed by 0 bases and J by 3 bases, leaving 12 bases between them. This CDR3 is 16 amino acids long. CDR1 is SGHTA and CDR2 is FQGNSA in the germline V gene. Every donor was a healthy person donating bone marrow. When sampled, the donors appeared nominally healthy, though they likely had unrecorded immune exposures. PCR primers comprised 60 Vbeta and 13 Jbeta primers. Assay used: immunoSEQ multiplex PCR; TCRdb lists only in-frame clones, some missing. The data show about 220,000 clones, 82% seen once. Study-level findings and limits: In an earlier analysis, about 87% or about 30%: the productive usage of most TCR beta V segments. The study dropped some indistinguishable V segments, TRBV6-2 and TRBV6-3 among them.

Details on this clone: The antigen is not known.

The TCR sequence derives from a woman aged 40 to 50 in good health and CMV-seropositive. Sequencing was carried out using PBMCs. V and J are TRBV7-2 and TRBJ2-1, with a tentative D call TRBD2 (6 bases). This CDR3 reads CASSLALGSGYNEQFF. The CDR3 coding sequence is TGTGCCAGCAGCTTAGCGCTTGGTAGCGGCTACAATGAGCAGTTCTTC.